A single sample gave rise to the 32 T cell receptor beta chains below, sequenced in a study of preoperative IRX-2 immunotherapy in early breast cancer. Libraries were prepared by immunoSEQ multiplex PCR; TCRdb keeps only in-frame clonotypes and omits some of them. The data hold 55,000 to 70,000 clones, with roughly 94% observed a single time. As to treatment: preoperative locoregional IRX-2 cytokine immunotherapy. The sample was gathered from a patient treated with IRX-2 immunotherapy. These receptors came from a human donor with breast cancer.

The chain couples TRBV4-2 to TRBJ2-1; D is possibly TRBD2 (6 bases). V gave up 0 bases and J gave up 5 bases, with 20 bases separating them. Germline loops: CDR1 LGHNA, CDR2 YNFKEQ. CDR3 size: 18 residues. Written as DNA, the CDR3 is TGTGCCAGCAGCCAAGATAGCCTACGTCCTTGGAGGGACAATGAGCAGTTCTTC. Protein: CASSQDSLRPWRDNEQFF.

This clone was observed once. The chain carries TRBV4-2 and TRBJ1-1; D uncertain. The V end lost 1 base, the J end lost 11 bases, and 20 bases lay between the germline ends. This CDR3 spans 15 amino acids. The germline gives CDR1 LGHNA, CDR2 YNFKEQ. The CDR3 is CASSQGERREKEAFF. The CDR3 nucleotides are TGTGCCAGCAGCCAAGGGGAGCGTAGGGAAAAGGAGGCTTTCTTT.

This sequence joins TRBV29-1 and TRBJ2-3; 9 bases agree with TRBD2. Germline loops: CDR1 SQVTM, CDR2 ANQGSEA. The CDR3 sequence is 13 residues long. Trimming at V came to 3 bases and at J to 4 bases, leaving 2 bases not matched to a gene. The CDR3 nucleotides are TGCAGCGTTGAGGGACTAGCTCCAGATACGCAGTATTTT. Amino acids: CSVEGLAPDTQYF.

This sequence joins TRBV7-3 and TRBJ2-7; D is perhaps TRBD2 (6 bases). The CDR3 length is 13 residues. Germline V gene sequence: CDR1 SGHTA, CDR2 FQGTGA. V dropped 1 base and J dropped 4 bases, with 8 bases sitting between them. The CDR3 protein is CASSLMAGYEQYF. CDR3 sequence (DNA): TGTGCCAGCAGCTTAATGGCGGGGTACGAGCAGTACTTC.

The chain carries TRBV27 and TRBJ2-7; D gene ambiguous. Per germline, CDR1 MNHEY and CDR2 SMNVEV (reference sequence). V lost 0 bases and J lost 3, with 9 bases in between. The length of the CDR3 is 14 residues. CDR3 sequence reads: CASSLSMGNYEQYF. The CDR3 coding sequence is TGTGCCAGCAGTTTATCAATGGGGAACTACGAGCAGTACTTC.

V usage is TRBV6-1 and J usage is TRBJ2-1; no reliable D call. The length of the CDR3 is 12 residues. The germline V gene has CDR1 MNHNS and CDR2 SASEGT. Trimming left V 6 bases short and J 3 bases short, with 6 bases between. The CDR3 protein is CASRGNYNEQFF. CDR3 sequence (DNA): TGTGCCAGCAGGGGAAACTACAATGAGCAGTTCTTC.

This CDR3 is CASSPSGWVNSPLHF. The CDR3 nucleotides are TGTGCCAGCAGCCCGAGTGGGTGGGTTAATTCACCCCTCCACTTT. The genes are TRBV9 and TRBJ1-6; D gene ambiguous. Deletions cut 4 bases from V and 6 bases from J, with 14 bases between. The CDR3 sequence is 15 residues long. Looked up from germline, CDR1 is SGDLS and CDR2 is YYNGEE.

This clone was found once. The V call is TRBV27, the J call TRBJ2-7; TRBD1 or TRBD2 may be the D gene (6 bases each). This CDR3 is built from 13 residues. Germline CDR1 and CDR2: MNHEY and SMNVEV (reference sequence). The V and J ends lost 6 bases and 4 bases respectively, with 13 bases between them. CDR3 coding DNA: TGTGCCAGCAGGGGGGGCAGGAGTTACGAGCAGTACTTC. Protein product: CASRGGRSYEQYF.

The chain has TRBV5-5 and TRBJ2-7; 7 bases map to TRBD1. The CDR3 consists of 16 residues. Losses at the gene ends were 4 bases for V and 0 bases for J; bases not matched to a gene: 10. In germline, CDR1 is SGHKS, CDR2 YYEKEE (reference sequence). The CDR3 region is CASSKFRGLGSYEQYF. DNA of the CDR3: TGTGCCAGCAGCAAGTTTAGGGGGCTTGGCTCCTACGAGCAGTACTTC.

This chain joins TRBV7-2 and TRBJ2-7; 8 bases align to TRBD1. This CDR3 region has 15 residues. Germline V CDR1 and CDR2: SGHTA, FQGNSA. The V and J ends lost 0 bases and 6 bases, in that order; junction bases with no gene match: 7. The CDR3 region is CASSLAGQGAFEQYF. The CDR3 DNA is TGTGCCAGCAGCTTAGCGGGGCAGGGGGCGTTCGAGCAGTACTTC. Full variable domain (missing parts from reference TRBV7-2 and TRBJ2-7): GAGVSQSPSNKVTEKGKDVELRCDPISGHTALYWYRQSLGQGLEFLIYFQGNSAPDKSGLPSDRFSAERTGGSVSTLTIQRTQQEDSAVYLCASSLAGQGAFEQYFGPGTRLTVT.

The gene calls are TRBV30 and TRBJ2-7; 7 positions agree with TRBD1. CDR1 and CDR2 (germline): GTSNPN, SVGIG (reference sequence). The CDR3 extends over 13 amino acids. J lost 3 bases, V lost 4 bases, and 6 bases had no gene match. CDR3 residues: CAWNGQARYEQYF. For the CDR3, the DNA is TGTGCCTGGAATGGACAGGCCCGCTACGAGCAGTACTTC.

The rearrangement joins TRBV27 to TRBJ1-6; maybe TRBD1 (6 bases). This CDR3 has 14 residues. Trimming cost V 9 bases and J 7 bases, with 16 bases left between them. Germline CDR1 and CDR2: MNHEY and SMNVEV (reference sequence). The DNA of the CDR3 is TGTGCCAGAATTTTGGGGGCAGGGAATTCACCCCTCCACTTT. Translated, it gives CARILGAGNSPLHF.

V gene TRBV7-3 combines with J gene TRBJ2-3; the match to TRBD2 covers 7 bases. The trim removed 5 bases at V and 5 bases at J, leaving 7 bases unmatched. Germline assignment: CDR1 SGHTA and CDR2 FQGTGA. This CDR3 is built from 14 residues. This CDR3 is CASSLRRGEDTQYF. The CDR3 DNA is TGTGCCAGCAGCCTCAGACGGGGGGAAGATACGCAGTATTTT.

The chain has TRBV20-1 and TRBJ1-1; D is perhaps TRBD1 (5 bases). The V and J ends lost 3 bases and 3 bases respectively, with 5 bases between them. Looked up from germline, CDR1 is DFQATT and CDR2 is SNEGSKA (reference sequence). The CDR3 covers 11 residues. CDR3 in DNA: TGCAGTGCTAGCAGGGACACTGAAGCTTTCTTT. It specifies CSASRDTEAFF.

V and J are TRBV28 and TRBJ2-5, with 11 positions matching TRBD2. The CDR3 length is 16 residues. The V and J ends lost 3 bases and 5 bases, in that order; junction bases with no gene match: 8. Germline CDR1 MDHEN, CDR2 SYDVKM. CDR3 sequence (DNA): TGTGCCAGCAGTTTGGTCACGAGGACTAGCGGGGAGACCCAGTACTTC. It specifies CASSLVTRTSGETQYF.

This chain connects TRBV30 to TRBJ2-3; D tentatively fits TRBD1 or TRBD2 (5 bases each). The CDR3 has 16 amino acids. The V gene's germline CDR1 is GTSNPN and CDR2 SVGIG (reference sequence). V lost 3 bases and J 0 bases, leaving 16 bases between the germline ends. CDR3 amino acids: CAWRGEPGTSTDTQYF. Here the CDR3 DNA reads TGTGCCTGGAGGGGGGAGCCGGGAACTAGCACAGATACGCAGTATTTT.

V is TRBV5-4 and J is TRBJ2-5; D remains ambiguous. Trimming removed 7 bases from V and 5 bases from J, with 9 bases in between. Germline-derived CDR1 and CDR2 are SGHNT and YYREEE (reference sequence). The CDR3 spans 11 residues. This chain's CDR3 is CASGLFETQYF. Here the CDR3 DNA reads TGTGCCAGCGGCCTCTTTGAGACCCAGTACTTC.

This clone has only one observation. This sequence joins TRBV7-2 and TRBJ2-2, with a weak D call TRBD1 (5 bases). This CDR3 is 15 amino acids long. Trimming removed 1 base from V and 3 bases from J, with 9 bases in between. The V gene's germline CDR1 is SGHTA and CDR2 FQGNSA. The CDR3 protein is CASSLDPGYTGELFF. The CDR3 nucleotides read TGTGCCAGCAGCTTAGATCCAGGGTACACCGGGGAGCTGTTTTTT.

The gene calls are TRBV28 and TRBJ2-7; 9 bases line up with TRBD1. Trimming removed 3 bases from V and 3 bases from J; junction bases left unmatched: 9. Germline V gene lookup returns CDR1 MDHEN and CDR2 SYDVKM. CDR3 length: 16 residues. CDR3 coding DNA: TGTGCCAGCAGTTTGGATAACAGGGGGCCCGGCTACGAGCAGTACTTC. This translates into CASSLDNRGPGYEQYF.

This chain joins TRBV19 and TRBJ1-4, with no clear D. CDR1 LNHDA and CDR2 SQIVND come from the germline V gene (reference sequence). This CDR3 contains 16 residues. The V end lost 6 bases, the J end lost 0 bases, and 14 bases lay between the germline ends. The CDR3 sequence: CASRSGRAATNEKLFF. DNA for the CDR3: TGTGCCAGTAGGTCGGGCAGAGCTGCAACTAATGAAAAACTGTTTTTT.

The chain uses TRBV7-3 and TRBJ2-5; 8 nucleotides match TRBD2. Germline assignment: CDR1 SGHTA and CDR2 FQGTGA. The V gene end was trimmed by 1 base and the J gene end by 5 bases; junction bases not matched to a gene: 6. The CDR3 sequence is 15 residues long. CDR3 nucleotides: TGTGCCAGCAGCTTAAGACGGGAGGGCCTGGAGACCCAGTACTTC. It is translated as CASSLRREGLETQYF.

The chain couples TRBV13 to TRBJ1-3, with D perhaps TRBD1 (5 bases). The germline gives CDR1 PRHDT, CDR2 FYEKMQ (reference sequence). CDR3 length: 14 residues. Trimming took 3 bases from V and 1 from J, leaving 7 bases between them. For the CDR3, the DNA is TGTGCCAGCAGCTTGGGGGGGTCTGGAAACACCATATATTTT. This codes for CASSLGGSGNTIYF. The whole variable domain, filled in from reference TRBV13 and TRBJ1-3, reads AAGVIQSPRHLIKEKRETATLKCYPIPRHDTVYWYQQGPGQDPQFLISFYEKMQSDKGSIPDRFSAQQFSDYHSELNMSSLELGDSALYFCASSLGGSGNTIYFGEGSWLTVV.

V is TRBV4-1 and J is TRBJ2-7, with D possibly being TRBD2 (6 bases). The CDR3 sequence is 17 residues long. Germline loops: CDR1 MGHRA, CDR2 YSYEKL. Trimming took 3 bases from V and 6 from J, leaving 24 bases between them. The CDR3 DNA is TGCGCCAGCAGCCAGGACCCGGGCCCCAGGGTGGGGGGCGAGCAGTACTTC. Translation: CASSQDPGPRVGGEQYF.

The chain links TRBV29-1 to TRBJ2-1, with 10 bases identical to TRBD2. V lost 1 base to trimming and J lost 2 bases; unmatched junction nucleotides: 2. The CDR3 extends over 15 amino acids. Germline V gene data show CDR1 as SQVTM and CDR2 as ANQGSEA. CDR3 loop: CSVEGLAGAYNEQFF. The CDR3 DNA follows: TGCAGCGTTGAAGGTCTAGCGGGGGCCTACAATGAGCAGTTCTTC.

The gene calls are TRBV5-4 and TRBJ1-2; a weak D match, TRBD1 (5 bases). This CDR3 is 13 amino acids long. From germline, CDR1 is SGHNT and CDR2 YYREEE (reference sequence). V was clipped by 4 bases and J by 2 bases, with 9 bases between them. The CDR3 loop reads CASSGDRNYGYTF. The CDR3 nucleotides read TGTGCCAGCAGCGGGGACCGGAACTATGGCTACACCTTC.

This chain connects TRBV11-2 to TRBJ2-3; no definite D call. V was cut by 6 bases and J by 0 bases, with 16 bases left in between. The germline V gene encodes CDR1 SGHAT and CDR2 FQNNGV. The CDR3 is 16 residues long. CDR3 coding DNA: TGTGCCAGCAGTCTTAATTGGTCTCCTAGCACAGATACGCAGTATTTT. The encoded protein is CASSLNWSPSTDTQYF.

This chain connects TRBV6-5 to TRBJ2-2, with a weak D call TRBD2 (5 bases). The V end was cut by 7 bases, the J end by 5 bases, with 14 bases between. CDR3 length: 14 amino acids. Germline-derived CDR1 and CDR2 are MNHEY and SVGAGI. The DNA of the CDR3 is TGTGCCAGCAATACGGGGTACCAGACCGGGGAGCTGTTTTTT. Protein product: CASNTGYQTGELFF.

The rearrangement uses TRBV7-2 and TRBJ1-4; a weak D match, TRBD1 (6 bases). CDR1 is SGHTA, CDR2 FQGNSA, per germline. V was cut by 5 bases and J by 10 bases, with 17 bases left in between. The CDR3 runs to 14 residues. In nucleotides, the CDR3 is TGTGCCAGCAGCATCCGGGGGGCGGACGGAAAACTGTTTTTT. Amino acids: CASSIRGADGKLFF.

The rearrangement joins TRBV7-9 to TRBJ1-2, with a weak D call TRBD1 (5 bases). Trimming pared 2 bases from V and 4 bases from J, leaving 14 bases between. Germline V gene lookup returns CDR1 SEHNR and CDR2 FQNEAQ (reference sequence). The CDR3 length is 15 residues. The CDR3 DNA is TGTGCCAGCAGCTTAATTCAGGGCTATGGCTATGGCTACACCTTC. It specifies CASSLIQGYGYGYTF. The full variable domain, its missing parts supplied by reference TRBV7-9 and TRBJ1-2, is DTGVSQNPRHKITKRGQNVTFRCDPISEHNRLYWYRQTLGQGPEFLTYFQNEAQLEKSRLLSDRFSAERPKGSFSTLEIQRTEQGDSAMYLCASSLIQGYGYGYTFGSGTRLTVV.

The chain links TRBV7-8 to TRBJ2-7; tentatively, D is TRBD1 (5 bases). The V gene lost 1 base and the J gene lost 3 bases, with 13 bases spanning the gap. Germline V lookup: CDR1 SGHVS, CDR2 FQNEAQ. This CDR3 spans 15 amino acids. The CDR3 DNA reads as TGTGCCAGCAGCTTAGTAGTCGCAGGGAACTACGAGCAGTACTTC. It encodes CASSLVVAGNYEQYF. The full variable domain, rest sourced from reference TRBV7-8 and TRBJ2-7, is GAGVSQSPRYKVAKRGQDVALRCDPISGHVSLFWYQQALGQGPEFLTYFQNEAQLDKSGLPSDRFFAERPEGSVSTLKIQRTQQEDSAVYLCASSLVVAGNYEQYFGPGTRLTVT.

The V call is TRBV7-7, the J call TRBJ2-3, with unresolved D. Germline V CDR1 and CDR2: SSHAT, FNYEAQ (reference sequence). The V end lost 1 base, the J end lost 2 bases, and 13 bases lay between the germline ends. The CDR3 consists of 16 residues. The CDR3 nucleotides read TGTGCCAGCAGCTTAGGGGCGGCGCGGAACACAGATACGCAGTATTTT. Residues: CASSLGAARNTDTQYF.

This clone appeared once. The V call is TRBV5-5, the J call TRBJ1-2; TRBD1 agrees at 8 bases. The CDR3 is 17 residues long. J gave up 6 bases and V 0 bases, and 13 bases lay outside the gene matches. Germline V gives CDR1 SGHKS, CDR2 YYEKEE (reference sequence). CDR3 sequence: CASSLGFAVQGVDGYTF. CDR3 nucleotides: TGTGCCAGCAGCTTGGGGTTTGCGGTACAGGGGGTGGATGGCTACACCTTC.